A single sample is the source of the 6 T cell receptor beta chains below, sequenced in a study of blood T cell repertoires in COVID-19. The method was immunoSEQ multiplex PCR; TCRdb's version includes in-frame clones alone and lacks a portion of them. This table has around 180,000 clones, 70% to 90% appearing once. The sequencing input was peripheral blood. All receptors come from a man between 60 and 75 years old with acute or convalescent COVID-19.

The rearrangement uses TRBV4-1 and TRBJ2-3, with 12 bases aligning to TRBD2. Looked up from germline, CDR1 is MGHRA and CDR2 is YSYEKL. The junction had 10 bases not matched to a gene; V was cut back by 4 bases and J by 2 bases. The length of the CDR3 is 18 residues. The CDR3 region is CASSRTTLAGGNTDTQYF. DNA for the CDR3: TGCGCCAGCAGCCGGACTACGCTAGCGGGAGGGAACACAGATACGCAGTATTTT.

The chain is built from TRBV5-6 and TRBJ2-1; 13 bases match TRBD2. From germline, CDR1 is SGHDT and CDR2 YYEEEE. This CDR3 has 14 residues. The trim removed 4 bases at V and 15 bases at J, leaving 10 bases unmatched. CDR3 region: CASSLPGLAGSPFF. The CDR3 bases are TGTGCCAGCAGCCTACCGGGACTAGCGGGATCACCGTTCTTC.

The genes are TRBV5-1 and TRBJ2-3; possible D gene TRBD2, 5 bases. CDR3 length: 14 residues. Between the trimmed V and J ends, which lost 5 bases and 0 bases, there was a span of 10 bases. CDR1 SGHRS and CDR2 YFSETQ come from the germline V gene. CDR3 amino acids: CASSFGGSTDTQYF. CDR3 bases: TGCGCCAGCAGTTTTGGAGGTAGCACAGATACGCAGTATTTT.

This clone occurred a few times. The chain combines TRBV7-3 with TRBJ2-7, with a tentative D call TRBD2 (6 bases). Germline CDR1 SGHTA, CDR2 FQGTGA. V lost 5 bases, J lost 5 bases, and 16 bases lay in between. The CDR3 consists of 14 residues. CDR3: CASSPTGGRNEQYF. The CDR3 bases are TGTGCCAGCAGCCCAACCGGAGGGCGGAACGAGCAGTACTTC.

In its sample, this clone was seen a few times. The chain combines TRBV6-6 with TRBJ2-7; D might be TRBD2 (5 bases). CDR3 length: 14 amino acids. Between the trimmed V and J ends, which lost 7 bases and 0 bases, there was a span of 13 bases. Germline assignment: CDR1 MNHNY and CDR2 SVGAGI (reference sequence). For the CDR3, the DNA is TGTGCCAGCACCAAGGGCGGGTACTCCTACGAGCAGTACTTC. This encodes CASTKGGYSYEQYF.

This rearrangement joins TRBV27 to TRBJ2-6; 9 positions agree with TRBD1. The J segment lost 2 bases and the V segment lost 5 bases, leaving 7 bases of the junction unmatched. The CDR3 length is 17 residues. Germline V gene lookup returns CDR1 MNHEY and CDR2 SMNVEV (reference sequence). In DNA, the CDR3 is TGTGCCAGCAGTCTCGACTACAGGGGGCCTGGGGCCAACGTCCTGACTTTC. Amino acids: CASSLDYRGPGANVLTF.